The clone carrying this TCR beta chain came up many times. Its antigen is as yet unknown. MiXCR was run by TCRdb on the 5' RACE reads, yielding one entry per CDR3 protein. In the table there are more than 400,000 distinct CDR3 sequences, about 5% of which are singletons. CDR1 and CDR2 (germline): SGHRS, YFSETQ. The CDR3 loop spans 17 amino acids. Trimming removed 0 bases from V and 0 bases from J, with 15 bases in between. The sample belongs to a study of CD8 T cells in ankylosing spondylitis. Whole-study results and caveats: Prior literature has documented some motif variants in synovial fluid and blood from reactive arthritis. Matched synovial fluid from ankylosing spondylitis patients was reported to be enriched for disease-linked clones. Eight highly homologous variants made up a TCR beta motif, and this motif appeared characteristic of ankylosing spondylitis blood.

The rearrangement joins TRBV5-1 to TRBJ1-1, with unresolved D. Sample: blood, either unsorted or a sorted T cell fraction (not recorded which). This TCR came from a male donor with ankylosing spondylitis. As DNA, the CDR3 is TGCGCCAGCAGCTTGGAAGGTTTGGCCACCATGAACACTGAAGCTTTCTTT. Its translation is CASSLEGLATMNTEAFF.